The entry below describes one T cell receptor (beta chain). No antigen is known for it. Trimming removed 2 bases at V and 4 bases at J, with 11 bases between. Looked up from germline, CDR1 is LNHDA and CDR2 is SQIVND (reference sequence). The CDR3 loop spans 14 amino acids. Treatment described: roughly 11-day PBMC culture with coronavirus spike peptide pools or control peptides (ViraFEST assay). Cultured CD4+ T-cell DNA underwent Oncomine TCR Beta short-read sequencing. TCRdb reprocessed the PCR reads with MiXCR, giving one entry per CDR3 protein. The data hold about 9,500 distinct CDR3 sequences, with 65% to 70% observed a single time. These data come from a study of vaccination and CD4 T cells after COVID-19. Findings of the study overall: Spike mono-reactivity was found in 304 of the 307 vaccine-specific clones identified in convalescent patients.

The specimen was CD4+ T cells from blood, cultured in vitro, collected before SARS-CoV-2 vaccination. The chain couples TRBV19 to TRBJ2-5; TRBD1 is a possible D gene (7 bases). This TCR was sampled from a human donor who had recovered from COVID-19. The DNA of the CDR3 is TGTGCCAGTAGTATAAACAGGGGAGGAGAGACCCAGTACTTC. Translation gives CASSINRGGETQYF. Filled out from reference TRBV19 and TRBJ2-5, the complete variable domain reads DGGITQSPKYLFRKEGQNVTLSCEQNLNHDAMYWYRQDPGQGLRLIYYSQIVNDFQKGDIAEGYSVSREKKESFPLTVTSAQKNPTAFYLCASSINRGGETQYFGPGTRLLVL.